The 11 T cell receptor beta chains reported below all come from one sample, sequenced in a study of blood T cells in healthy people across ages. A second PCR, run for roughly 7 to 12 cycles, used a sample-barcoded 5' primer plus a J-beta primer mix. MiXCR, applied by TCRdb to the 5' RACE reads, yields one record per CDR3 protein. Of 580,000 or so distinct CDR3 sequences in the sample, roughly 48% are singletons; the top ten hold 20% to 25%. The sample taken for sequencing was blood. These receptor sequences come from a man older than 75 in good health.

The genes are TRBV4-1 and TRBJ1-4; D remains ambiguous. Germline V CDR1 and CDR2: MGHRA, YSYEKL. Trimming left V 1 base short and J 12 bases short, with 9 bases between. The CDR3 sequence is 12 residues long. CDR3 amino acids: CASSQALPELFF. The CDR3 region has the DNA TGCGCCAGCAGCCAAGCGCTCCCAGAACTGTTTTTT.

This chain uses TRBV6-2 or TRBV6-3 with TRBJ1-5, with unresolved D. The germline gives CDR1 MNHEY, CDR2 SVGEGT. CDR3 length: 17 residues. Trimming stripped 7 bases from V and 3 bases from J, with 22 bases between. The CDR3 spells CASTTNSGGVPNQPQHF. CDR3 bases: TGTGCCAGCACTACTAACTCCGGCGGGGTACCCAATCAGCCCCAGCATTTT.

Only one count was recorded for this clonotype. The chain couples TRBV28 to TRBJ2-4; 7 nucleotides agree with TRBD2. Germline V lookup: CDR1 MDHEN, CDR2 SYDVKM. V was clipped by 3 bases and J by 1 base; unmatched bases: 3. The CDR3 extends over 15 amino acids. CDR3 nucleotide sequence: TGTGCCAGCAGTTTGGGAGGGGCGGCCAAAAACATTCAGTACTTC. This gives the protein CASSLGGAAKNIQYF.

The chain joins TRBV27 to TRBJ2-4; 8 positions agree with TRBD2. The V segment lost 8 bases and the J segment 0 bases; nucleotides outside the gene matches: 6. CDR3 length: 15 amino acids. Per germline, CDR1 MNHEY and CDR2 SMNVEV (reference sequence). The CDR3 sequence: CASSREGLAKNIQYF. The CDR3 nucleotides read TGTGCCAGCTCCCGGGAGGGTCTAGCCAAAAACATTCAGTACTTC.

The chain has TRBV7-2 and TRBJ2-7; 7 positions agree with TRBD2. The J segment lost 2 bases and the V segment lost 5 bases, leaving 6 bases of the junction unmatched. Germline values: CDR1 SGHTA, CDR2 FQGNSA. The CDR3 spans 14 residues. CDR3 sequence: CASSTRGETYEQYF. Here the CDR3 DNA reads TGTGCCAGCAGCACCCGGGGGGAAACCTACGAGCAGTACTTC.

The rearrangement joins TRBV9 to TRBJ1-1, with D uncertain. The germline gives CDR1 SGDLS, CDR2 YYNGEE. The length of the CDR3 is 17 residues. Trimming removed 0 bases from V and 7 bases from J, with 22 bases in between. The CDR3 protein is CASSVGVSITAKNEAFF. The CDR3 DNA follows: TGTGCCAGCAGCGTAGGAGTGAGTATAACAGCTAAAAATGAAGCTTTCTTT.

In this sample, this clonotype turned up a few times. The gene calls are TRBV20-1 and TRBJ1-2; 8 nucleotides line up with TRBD1. V lost 3 bases to trimming and J lost 4 bases; unmatched junction nucleotides: 4. The CDR3 is 13 residues long. Looked up from germline, CDR1 is DFQATT and CDR2 is SNEGSKA (reference sequence). The CDR3 sequence is CSARRTGRYGYTF. CDR3 in DNA: TGCAGTGCTAGGAGGACAGGGCGCTATGGCTACACCTTC.

The genes are TRBV20-1 and TRBJ2-1, with a possible D match to TRBD2 (6 bases). Germline assignment: CDR1 DFQATT and CDR2 SNEGSKA (reference sequence). V was pared by 6 bases and J by 13 bases, with 16 bases between. The CDR3 has 11 amino acids. The CDR3 protein is CSALTGETQFF. The CDR3 nucleotides read TGCAGTGCCCTCACGGGGGAGACCCAGTTCTTC.

In its sample, this clonotype was seen once. The chain has TRBV6-2 or TRBV6-3 and TRBJ1-1; D ambiguous. The V gene lost 5 bases and the J gene lost 4 bases, with 11 bases spanning the gap. Germline CDR1 is MNHEY and CDR2 is SVGEGT. CDR3 length: 13 residues. CDR3 nucleotide sequence: TGTGCCAGCAGTCTGGACTGGGGCACTGAAGCTTTCTTT. Protein: CASSLDWGTEAFF.

A single count supports this clonotype. This chain joins TRBV4-1 and TRBJ2-5, with D perhaps matching TRBD1 or TRBD2 (5 bases each). The CDR3 is 15 residues long. Trimming took off 1 base at V and 4 bases at J, with 13 bases between the two ends. CDR1 and CDR2 (germline): MGHRA, YSYEKL. This CDR3 is CASSQGYGTLETQYF. CDR3 in DNA: TGCGCCAGCAGCCAAGGGTACGGGACCCTAGAGACCCAGTACTTC.

In its sample, this clonotype was seen a few times. J is TRBJ2-2 and V is TRBV7-9, with 12 bases aligning to TRBD2. Per germline, CDR1 SEHNR and CDR2 FQNEAQ (reference sequence). Unmatched junction bases numbered 7, after V lost 7 bases and J lost 4 bases. This CDR3 has 16 residues. The CDR3 sequence is CASTRTSGVSTGELFF. The CDR3 DNA reads TGTGCCAGCACCCGGACTAGCGGGGTTAGCACCGGGGAGCTGTTTTTT.